The subject of this entry is one TCR beta chain. This sample is part of a study of cytomegalovirus exposure and HLA in healthy donors. Researchers ran the PCR with 60 Vbeta and 13 Jbeta primers. The data were produced by immunoSEQ multiplex PCR, yet TCRdb's version contains in-frame clones alone and is incomplete. The sample contains about 140,000 clones, approximately 82% of which appear only once. This CDR3 is 14 amino acids long. The junction had 3 bases not matched to a gene; V was cut back by 5 bases and J by 3 bases. The germline gives CDR1 SGHAT, CDR2 FQNNGV. This sequence originates from a woman aged 40-49 years in good health and CMV-seronegative. Material for sequencing was PBMCs. The V gene is TRBV11-2, the J gene TRBJ2-2, with TRBD1 identical over 7 bases. The CDR3 DNA sequence: TGTGCCAGCAGCCCGGGACAGCACACCGGGGAGCTGTTTTTT. Its protein is CASSPGQHTGELFF.